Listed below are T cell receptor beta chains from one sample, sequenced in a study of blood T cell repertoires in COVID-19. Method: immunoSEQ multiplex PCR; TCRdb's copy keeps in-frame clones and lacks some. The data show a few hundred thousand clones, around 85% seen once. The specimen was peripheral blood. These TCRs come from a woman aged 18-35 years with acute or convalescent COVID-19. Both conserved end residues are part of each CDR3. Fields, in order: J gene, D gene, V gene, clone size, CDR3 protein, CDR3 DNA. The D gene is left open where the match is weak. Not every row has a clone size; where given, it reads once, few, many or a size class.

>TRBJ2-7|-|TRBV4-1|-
CASSQDHRDYEQYF
TGCGCCAGCAGCCAAGATCACCGCGACTACGAGCAGTACTTC
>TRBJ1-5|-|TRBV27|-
CASSFRAGNQPQHF
TGTGCCAGCAGTTTCAGGGCAGGTAATCAGCCCCAGCATTTT
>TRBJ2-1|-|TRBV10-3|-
CAISDKGDGYNEQFF
TGTGCCATCAGTGATAAGGGGGATGGCTACAATGAGCAGTTCTTC
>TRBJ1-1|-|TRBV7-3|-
CASSPTEISTEAFF
TGTGCCAGCAGCCCTACAGAGATAAGCACTGAAGCTTTCTTT
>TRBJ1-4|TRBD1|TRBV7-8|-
CASSPRTGREKLFF
TGTGCCAGCAGCCCGAGGACAGGGCGAGAAAAACTGTTTTTT
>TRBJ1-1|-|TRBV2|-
CASMTDKGVQAFF
TGTGCCAGCATGACGGATAAAGGAGTCCAAGCTTTCTTT
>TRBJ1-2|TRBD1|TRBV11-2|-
CASSPATGGDYGYTF
TGTGCCAGCAGCCCGGCGACAGGGGGCGACTATGGCTACACCTTC
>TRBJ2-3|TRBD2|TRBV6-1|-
CASSEASGGATDTQYF
TGTGCCAGCAGTGAAGCTAGCGGGGGGGCAACAGATACGCAGTATTTT
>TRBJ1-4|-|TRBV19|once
CASSIPDSINEKLFF
TGTGCCAGTAGTATCCCCGACAGCATTAATGAAAAACTGTTTTTT
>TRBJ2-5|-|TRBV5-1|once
CASSLGEYQETQYF
TGCGCCAGCAGCTTGGGGGAGTACCAAGAGACCCAGTACTTC
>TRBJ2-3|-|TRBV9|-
CASSAATGITDTQYF
TGTGCCAGCAGCGCCGCTACAGGGATCACAGATACGCAGTATTTT
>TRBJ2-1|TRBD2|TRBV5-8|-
CASTIGLAGGINEQFF
TGTGCCAGCACTATTGGGCTAGCGGGAGGTATTAATGAGCAGTTCTTC
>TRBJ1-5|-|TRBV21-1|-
CASSSFNQPQHF
TGTGCCAGCAGCTCCTTCAATCAGCCCCAGCATTTT
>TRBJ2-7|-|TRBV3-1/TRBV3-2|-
CASSHSVPYEQYF
TGTGCCAGCAGCCATAGCGTACCCTACGAGCAGTACTTC
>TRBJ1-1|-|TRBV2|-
CATLRGNTEAFF
TGTGCCACCCTCAGGGGGAACACTGAAGCTTTCTTT
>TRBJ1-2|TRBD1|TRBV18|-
CASSPQSGGYGYTF
TGTGCCAGCTCACCACAGTCAGGGGGCTATGGCTACACCTTC
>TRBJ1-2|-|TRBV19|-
CASSTGVYYGYTF
TGTGCCAGTAGTACAGGGGTATACTATGGCTACACCTTC
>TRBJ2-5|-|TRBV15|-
CATSSQTQGRETQYF
TGTGCCACCAGCAGCCAAACCCAGGGCAGGGAGACCCAGTACTTC
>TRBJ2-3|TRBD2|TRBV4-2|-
CASSQDTSAGGRTDTQYF
TGTGCCAGCAGCCAAGATACTTCGGCGGGAGGACGCACAGATACGCAGTATTTT
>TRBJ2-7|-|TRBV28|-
CAGGGRGSEQYF
TGTGCCGGGGGGGGCAGGGGCTCCGAGCAGTACTTC
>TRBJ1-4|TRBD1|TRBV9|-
CASSVDTGEPYEKLFF
TGTGCCAGCAGCGTAGATACAGGGGAGCCCTATGAAAAACTGTTTTTT
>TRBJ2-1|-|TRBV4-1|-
CASSPTLTSFEQFF
TGCGCCAGCAGCCCAACCCTGACTAGTTTTGAGCAGTTCTTC
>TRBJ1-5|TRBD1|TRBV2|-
CASSVSGGINQPQHF
TGTGCCAGCAGTGTTTCAGGGGGCATCAATCAGCCCCAGCATTTT
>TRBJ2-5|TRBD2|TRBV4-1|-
CASSQDGTSVETQYF
TGCGCCAGCAGCCAAGATGGGACTAGCGTTGAGACCCAGTACTTC
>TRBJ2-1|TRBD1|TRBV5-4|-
CASSFGDRGYNEQFF
TGTGCCAGCAGCTTCGGAGACAGGGGGTACAATGAGCAGTTCTTC
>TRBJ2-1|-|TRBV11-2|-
CASSLFHGQAGIGNEQFF
TGTGCCAGCAGCTTATTCCACGGGCAGGCGGGAATAGGGAATGAGCAGTTCTTC